Following are 27 T cell receptor beta chains from one sample sequenced in a study of blood T cells in healthy people across ages. A sample-barcoded 5' primer and a J-beta primer mix were used in a second PCR of roughly 7 to 12 cycles. TCRdb analysed the 5' RACE reads with MiXCR anew, one entry per CDR3 protein. The sample yields about 900,000 distinct CDR3 sequences, 55% to 65% seen once. The sequencing sample was made of blood. The receptors originated from a man under 40 in good health.

The V gene is TRBV11-1, the J gene TRBJ2-1; D gene ambiguous. Between the trimmed V and J ends, which lost 0 bases and 5 bases, there was a span of 11 bases. CDR1 is SGHAT, CDR2 FQDESV, per germline (reference sequence). The CDR3 length is 15 residues. As DNA, the CDR3 is TGTGCCAGCAGCTTAGCGGGAAAATCGCACAATGAGCAGTTCTTC. Amino acid sequence: CASSLAGKSHNEQFF.

V and J are TRBV9 and TRBJ2-3; TRBD2 matches 12 bases. The CDR3 length is 16 residues. Germline values: CDR1 SGDLS, CDR2 YYNGEE. V shed 4 bases, J shed 3 bases, and the junction held 6 bases outside the gene matches. The CDR3 nucleotides read TGTGCCAGCAGCCCCTCTAGCGGGGGGGCTACAGATACGCAGTATTTT. It is translated as CASSPSSGGATDTQYF.

V and J are TRBV7-8 and TRBJ1-5; D gene uncertain. CDR1 is SGHVS, CDR2 FQNEAQ, per germline. This CDR3 contains 17 residues. The ends were cut back, 6 bases at V and 4 bases at J, with 22 bases in the middle. DNA of the CDR3: TGTGCCAGCAGGGAGTTTCGGACGGCAGGAGATAATCAGCCCCAGCATTTT. It encodes CASREFRTAGDNQPQHF. Together with reference TRBV7-8 and TRBJ1-5, the CDR3 gives the full variable domain: GAGVSQSPRYKVAKRGQDVALRCDPISGHVSLFWYQQALGQGPEFLTYFQNEAQLDKSGLPSDRFFAERPEGSVSTLKIQRTQQEDSAVYLCASREFRTAGDNQPQHFGDGTRLSIL.

The J gene is TRBJ2-7, the V gene TRBV7-2; TRBD2 matches 11 bases. Germline trimming cut 0 bases from V and 6 bases from J; bases unmatched to any gene: 7. Per germline, CDR1 SGHTA and CDR2 FQGNSA. The CDR3 is 16 residues long. CDR3 residues: CASSLAAGTSGSEQYF. In nucleotides, the CDR3 is TGTGCCAGCAGCTTAGCGGCCGGGACTAGCGGCTCCGAGCAGTACTTC.

The chain has TRBV9 and TRBJ2-3; TRBD2 agrees at 12 bases. The CDR3 is 17 amino acids. With 0 bases clipped from V and 2 bases from J, the junction kept 4 bases outside the gene matches. Germline V gives CDR1 SGDLS, CDR2 YYNGEE. This CDR3 reads CASSVETSGGFTDTQYF. In nucleotides, the CDR3 is TGTGCCAGCAGCGTAGAGACTAGCGGGGGTTTCACAGATACGCAGTATTTT.

The chain links TRBV5-1 to TRBJ2-1; maybe TRBD1 (5 bases). The ends were cut back, 4 bases at V and 6 bases at J, with 11 bases in the middle. The CDR3 loop spans 13 amino acids. Germline V gene sequence: CDR1 SGHRS, CDR2 YFSETQ. CDR3 sequence: CASSRSRGNEQFF. CDR3 in DNA: TGCGCCAGCAGCCGATCTAGGGGCAATGAGCAGTTCTTC.

The gene calls are TRBV28 and TRBJ2-5; TRBD2 matches at 8 bases. Trimming at V came to 6 bases and at J to 2 bases, leaving 5 bases not matched to a gene. Germline V gene lookup returns CDR1 MDHEN and CDR2 SYDVKM. This CDR3 comprises 14 residues. CDR3 in amino acids: CASRFAGGQETQYF. CDR3 DNA sequence: TGTGCCAGCAGGTTCGCGGGGGGACAAGAGACCCAGTACTTC.

As concerns this clonotype: The germline gene is not matched at one end of the junction; a read error may be the cause. The chain uses TRBV11-1 and TRBJ1-4; 9 positions match TRBD1. This CDR3 has 21 residues. CDR1 SGHAT and CDR2 FQDESV come from the germline V gene (reference sequence). The CDR3 loop is CASSPRFLTGGGTGFGEKLFF. DNA for the CDR3: TGCGCCAGCAGCCCCCGCTTCTTAACAGGGGGCGGAACGGGATTCGGAGAAAAACTGTTTTTT. The complete variable domain, with remaining parts taken from reference TRBV11-1 and TRBJ1-4, reads EAEVAQSPRYKITEKSQAVAFWCDPISGHATLYWYRQILGQGPELLVQFQDESVVDDSQLPKDRFSAERLKGVDSTLKIQPAELGDSAMYLCASSPRFLTGGGTGFGEKLFFGSGTQLSVL.

The V and J genes are TRBV6-5 and TRBJ2-1; TRBD2 matches at 12 bases. This CDR3 has 17 amino acids. Germline V CDR1 and CDR2: MNHEY, SVGAGI. Trimming cost V 2 bases and J 4 bases; bases outside gene matches: 6. CDR3 sequence reads: CASSYDTSGGPYNEQFF. The CDR3 region has the DNA TGTGCCAGCAGTTACGATACTAGCGGGGGGCCTTACAATGAGCAGTTCTTC.

This sequence joins TRBV2 and TRBJ2-3; 9 nucleotides match TRBD2. Trimming took 2 bases from V and 6 from J; bases not matched to a gene: 12. Germline CDR1 and CDR2: SNHLY and FYNNEI. This CDR3 is 17 amino acids long. CDR3: CASSEKGRAGGIDTQYF. DNA for the CDR3: TGTGCCAGCAGTGAAAAAGGCCGAGCGGGGGGCATTGATACGCAGTATTTT.

A word on this clonotype: Sequence at one end of the junction differs from germline and may be a read error. This chain connects TRBV6-5 to TRBJ2-7; D unclear. This CDR3 is 16 amino acids long. CDR1 is MNHEY and CDR2 is SVGAGI in the germline V gene. This chain's CDR3 is CVSSYSTDPRIHEQYF. DNA of the CDR3: TGTGTCAGCAGTTACTCTACGGACCCCCGTATCCACGAGCAGTACTTC.

The chain uses TRBV21-1 and TRBJ2-1. TRBV21-1 is termed a pseudogene. The CDR3 totals 17 residues. The CDR3 DNA reads TGTGCCAGCAGCAAAGCCCTACACGAACCCTCCTACAATGAGCAGTTCTTC. It is translated as CASSKALHEPSYNEQFF.

This chain uses TRBV9 with TRBJ2-1; D remains unclear. V lost 0 bases to trimming and J lost 4 bases, with 8 bases between them. Per the germline V gene, CDR1 is SGDLS and CDR2 is YYNGEE. The CDR3 has 14 residues. The CDR3 loop is CASSVGRQYNEQFF. CDR3 sequence (DNA): TGTGCCAGCAGCGTAGGTAGGCAGTACAATGAGCAGTTCTTC.

This clonotype showed up just a few times. The chain is built from TRBV9 and TRBJ1-2; TRBD1 agrees at 11 bases. The length of the CDR3 is 18 residues. The germline V gene encodes CDR1 SGDLS and CDR2 YYNGEE. The V segment lost 3 bases and the J segment 4 bases; nucleotides outside the gene matches: 14. CDR3 loop: CASSGWDRGASAAYGYTF. The CDR3, as DNA: TGTGCCAGCAGCGGTTGGGACAGGGGGGCCTCGGCGGCCTATGGCTACACCTTC.

CDR3: CASSLWANEKLFF. Here the CDR3 DNA reads TGTGCCAGCAGTCTGTGGGCTAATGAAAAACTGTTTTTT. This chain connects TRBV25-1 to TRBJ1-4; D remains ambiguous. The CDR3 extends over 13 amino acids. In germline, CDR1 is MGHDK, CDR2 SYGVNS. Trimming removed 5 bases at V and 3 bases at J, with 7 bases between.

The rearrangement uses TRBV4-1 and TRBJ2-7; no reliable D call. Trimming cost V 0 bases and J 7 bases, with 10 bases left between them. The CDR3 has 13 amino acids. Germline V gene data show CDR1 as MGHRA and CDR2 as YSYEKL. Written as DNA, the CDR3 is TGCGCCAGCAGCCAAGATCAGGCTGGAGAGCAGTACTTC. It codes for CASSQDQAGEQYF.

The table lists this clonotype with a few counts. The J gene is TRBJ2-1, the V gene TRBV5-1; D might be TRBD1 or TRBD2, each matching 5 bases. The CDR3 loop spans 16 amino acids. V was clipped by 4 bases and J by 8 bases, with 22 bases between them. Germline lookup yields CDR1 SGHRS and CDR2 YFSETQ. As DNA, the CDR3 is TGCGCCAGCAGCGCCACTCGGGACGCGCAAGGGGATGAGCAGTTCTTC. Translated, it gives CASSATRDAQGDEQFF.

V usage is TRBV24-1 and J usage is TRBJ2-7; 8 nucleotides match TRBD1. V lost 5 bases, J lost 3 bases, and 2 bases stayed unmatched. The germline V gene encodes CDR1 KGHDR and CDR2 SFDVKD. The CDR3 spans 13 residues. This CDR3 is CATSAGQGYEQYF. CDR3 in DNA: TGTGCCACCAGTGCTGGACAGGGCTACGAGCAGTACTTC.

This chain connects TRBV10-3 to TRBJ2-1; TRBD2 agrees at 10 bases. Germline V CDR1 and CDR2: ENHRY, SYGVKD. CDR3 length: 16 residues. Losses at the gene ends were 5 bases for V and 6 bases for J; bases not matched to a gene: 10. CDR3 region: CAISPHIAGGGNEQFF. The CDR3 DNA follows: TGTGCCATCAGTCCCCATATAGCGGGGGGCGGCAATGAGCAGTTCTTC.

The chain recombines TRBV6-5 with TRBJ2-7; D might be TRBD1 or TRBD2, each matching 6 bases. This CDR3 is 15 amino acids long. Germline values: CDR1 MNHEY, CDR2 SVGAGI. Deletions cut 2 bases from V and 0 bases from J, with 11 bases between. DNA for the CDR3: TGTGCCAGCAGTTACGCCGGGGGCGGCTCCTACGAGCAGTACTTC. As protein: CASSYAGGGSYEQYF.

On this clonotype: Germline is not matched at one junction end, which may reflect a read error. V gene TRBV20-1 combines with J gene TRBJ2-1; TRBD2 is a possible D gene (5 bases). The CDR3 consists of 13 residues. Germline values: CDR1 DFQATT, CDR2 SNEGSKA (reference sequence). CDR3 region: CSARTRLNNGQFF. Here the CDR3 DNA reads TGCAGTGCTAGGACCAGACTAAACAATGGGCAGTTCTTC.

This chain connects TRBV25-1 to TRBJ2-7, with 8 bases fitting TRBD1. The trim removed 4 bases at V and 7 bases at J, leaving 9 bases unmatched. This CDR3 is built from 14 residues. Per germline, CDR1 MGHDK and CDR2 SYGVNS. CDR3 loop: CASSAQGEYNEQYF. As DNA, the CDR3 is TGTGCCAGCAGTGCACAGGGGGAATACAATGAGCAGTACTTC.

V and J are TRBV5-1 and TRBJ2-7; D gene unclear. Germline CDR1 reads SGHRS; CDR2 reads YFSETQ. The V gene lost 2 bases and the J gene lost 4 bases, with 16 bases spanning the gap. This CDR3 contains 15 residues. The CDR3 reads CASSFRGNRDYEQYF. CDR3 nucleotide sequence: TGCGCCAGCAGCTTTAGAGGTAATCGAGATTACGAGCAGTACTTC. Filled out from reference TRBV5-1 and TRBJ2-7, the complete variable domain reads KAGVTQTPRYLIKTRGQQVTLSCSPISGHRSVSWYQQTPGQGLQFLFEYFSETQRNKGNFPGRFSGRQFSNSRSEMNVSTLELGDSALYLCASSFRGNRDYEQYFGPGTRLTVT.

This clonotype was seen only a few times. The chain recombines TRBV7-3 with TRBJ2-3; D assignment may be TRBD1 or TRBD2 (6 bases each). The germline V gene encodes CDR1 SGHTA and CDR2 FQGTGA. The V end lost 5 bases, the J end lost 4 bases, and 16 bases lay between the germline ends. The CDR3 has 15 amino acids. The CDR3, as DNA: TGTGCCAGCAGCCCACAGGGAGGCCGGCCAGATACGCAGTATTTT. Translation gives CASSPQGGRPDTQYF.

This rearrangement joins TRBV6-1 to TRBJ2-6; either TRBD1 or TRBD2 may supply D (5 bases each). Germline-derived CDR1 and CDR2 are MNHNS and SASEGT. Between the trimmed V and J ends, which lost 6 bases and 0 bases, there was a span of 9 bases. This CDR3 is built from 15 residues. CDR3 bases: TGTGCCAGCAGCCGAGGGGACTCTGGGGCCAACGTCCTGACTTTC. Translating it yields CASSRGDSGANVLTF.

The chain recombines TRBV7-2 with TRBJ1-5; possible D gene TRBD1, 5 bases. The germline V and J ends were trimmed by 3 bases and 4 bases, with 16 bases remaining between them. CDR1 is SGHTA and CDR2 is FQGNSA in the germline V gene. The CDR3 is 16 residues long. The CDR3 loop reads CASSLGRGSGNQPQHF. The CDR3 nucleotides read TGTGCCAGCAGCTTGGGTAGGGGCTCAGGGAATCAGCCCCAGCATTTT.

The gene calls are TRBV4-2 and TRBJ1-1; 9 nucleotides match TRBD1. Unmatched junction bases numbered 7, after V lost 1 base and J lost 1 base. Germline V gene lookup returns CDR1 LGHNA and CDR2 YNFKEQ. The CDR3 loop spans 17 amino acids. The CDR3 DNA sequence: TGTGCCAGCAGCCAAGGGCGGGGACAGGGACCGAACACTGAAGCTTTCTTT. This codes for CASSQGRGQGPNTEAFF.